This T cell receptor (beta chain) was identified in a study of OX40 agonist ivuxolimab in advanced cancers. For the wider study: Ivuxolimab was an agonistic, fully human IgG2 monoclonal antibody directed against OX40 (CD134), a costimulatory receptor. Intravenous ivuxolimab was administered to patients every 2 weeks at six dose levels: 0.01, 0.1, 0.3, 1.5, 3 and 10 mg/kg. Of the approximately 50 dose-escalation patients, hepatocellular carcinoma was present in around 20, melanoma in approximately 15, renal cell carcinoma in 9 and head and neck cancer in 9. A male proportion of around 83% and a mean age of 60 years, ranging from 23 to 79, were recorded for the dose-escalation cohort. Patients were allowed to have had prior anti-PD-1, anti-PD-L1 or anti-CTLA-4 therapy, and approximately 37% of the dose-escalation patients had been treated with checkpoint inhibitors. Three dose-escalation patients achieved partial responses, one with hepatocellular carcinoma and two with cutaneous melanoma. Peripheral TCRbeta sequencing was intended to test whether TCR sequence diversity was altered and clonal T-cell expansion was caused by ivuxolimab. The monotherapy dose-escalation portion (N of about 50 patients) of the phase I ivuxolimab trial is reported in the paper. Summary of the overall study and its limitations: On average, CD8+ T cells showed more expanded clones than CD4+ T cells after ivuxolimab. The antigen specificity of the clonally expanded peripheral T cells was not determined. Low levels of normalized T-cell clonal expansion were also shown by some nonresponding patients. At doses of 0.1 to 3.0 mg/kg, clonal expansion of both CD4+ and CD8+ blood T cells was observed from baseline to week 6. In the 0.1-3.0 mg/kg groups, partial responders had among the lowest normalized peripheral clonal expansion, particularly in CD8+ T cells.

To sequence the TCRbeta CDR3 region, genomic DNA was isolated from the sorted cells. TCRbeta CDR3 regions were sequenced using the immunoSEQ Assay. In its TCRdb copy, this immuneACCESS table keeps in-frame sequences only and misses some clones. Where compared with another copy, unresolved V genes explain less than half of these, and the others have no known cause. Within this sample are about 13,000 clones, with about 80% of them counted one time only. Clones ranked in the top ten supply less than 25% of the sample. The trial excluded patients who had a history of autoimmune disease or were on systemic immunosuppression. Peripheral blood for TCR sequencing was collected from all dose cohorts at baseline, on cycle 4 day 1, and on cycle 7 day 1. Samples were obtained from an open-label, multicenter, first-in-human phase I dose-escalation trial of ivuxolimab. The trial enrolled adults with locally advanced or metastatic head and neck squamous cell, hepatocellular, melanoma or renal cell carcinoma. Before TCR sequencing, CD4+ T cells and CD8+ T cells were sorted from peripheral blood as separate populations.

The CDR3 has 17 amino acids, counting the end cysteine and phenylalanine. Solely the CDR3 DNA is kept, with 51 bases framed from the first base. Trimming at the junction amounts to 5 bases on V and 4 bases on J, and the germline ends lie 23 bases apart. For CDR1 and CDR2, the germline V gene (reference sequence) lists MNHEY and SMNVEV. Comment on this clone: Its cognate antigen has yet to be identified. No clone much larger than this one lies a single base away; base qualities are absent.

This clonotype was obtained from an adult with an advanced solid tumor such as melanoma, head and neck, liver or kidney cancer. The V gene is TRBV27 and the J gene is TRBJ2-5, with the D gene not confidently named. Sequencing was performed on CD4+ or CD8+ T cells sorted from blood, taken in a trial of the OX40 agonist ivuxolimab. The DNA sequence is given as TGTGCCAGCAGTCCCCTCGGCTTTTCGGGTGGCGGAGAGACCCAGTACTTC. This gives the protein CASSPLGFSGGGETQYF.